This TCR beta chain was profiled in a study of shared clonotypes between healthy human individuals. Study conclusions and caveats: Generally, estimated richness proved larger in naive subsets than it did in memory subsets. It was the non-shared clonotypes that had lower generation probabilities than clonotypes shared by all four donors.

With regard to this clone: The antigen is not known.

Healthy and HIV-negative, the adult donors had no recent acute infections or vaccinations. J lost 6 bases, V lost 6 bases, and 9 bases had no gene match. Germline V gives CDR1 SGHVS, CDR2 FQNEAQ. This CDR3 has 14 residues. The method was immunoSEQ multiplex PCR; TCRdb's version includes in-frame clones alone and lacks a portion of them. Counted here are some 630,000 clones, more than 70% occurring once; the ten biggest clones make up about 2%. The receptor comes from a woman under 40 in good health. The source material was memory CD4+ T cells sorted from blood. The subset here: CD45RA-negative fraction. This chain connects TRBV7-8 to TRBJ1-2; 8 bases align to TRBD1. The CDR3, as DNA: TGTGCCAGCAGAACCACAGGGGGTGGAAATGGCTACACCTTC. Amino acids: CASRTTGGGNGYTF.